This section outlines one T cell receptor (beta chain) sequence together with its context. The source of the sample is a study of response to subunit inactivated influenza vaccine. Each CDR3 protein gets one entry after TCRdb re-called the RT-PCR reads with MiXCR. The table records around 580,000 distinct CDR3 sequences, less than 15% of them present only once. Trimming cost V 5 bases and J 6 bases, with 12 bases left between them. CDR3 size: 13 residues. CDR1 is SNHLY, CDR2 FYNNEI, per germline. The rearrangement joins TRBV2 to TRBJ2-3; tentatively, D is TRBD1 (6 bases). Sequenced here: PBMCs from blood, sampled 11 to 12 days after vaccination. The sequence came from a man between 45 and 60 years old who received an inactivated influenza vaccine. CDR3 sequence (DNA): TGTGCCAGCAGTCAACAGGGACCGGATACGCAGTATTTT. Amino acid sequence: CASSQQGPDTQYF.